One and the same sample provided the 21 T cell receptor beta chains below, sequenced in a study of blood T cell dynamics during melanoma immunotherapy. Time point: pre-treatment baseline. Libraries were prepared by immunoSEQ multiplex PCR; TCRdb keeps only in-frame clonotypes and omits some of them. The sample lists more than 8,000 clones; 81% were seen once. The material was blood, obtained from a patient treated with checkpoint blockade. The origin of the receptors is a human donor with melanoma.

The gene calls are TRBV2 and TRBJ2-7, with 8 bases identical to TRBD2. The trim removed 7 bases at V and 4 bases at J, leaving 3 bases unmatched. This CDR3 contains 12 residues. The germline gives CDR1 SNHLY, CDR2 FYNNEI. The CDR3 DNA follows: TGTGCCAGCATATCGGGGGGGTACGAGCAGTACTTC. Its translation is CASISGGYEQYF.

The chain combines TRBV5-1 with TRBJ2-3; D unresolved. Deletions cut 4 bases from V and 2 bases from J, with 2 bases between. CDR3 length: 11 residues. Germline V gene sequence: CDR1 SGHRS, CDR2 YFSETQ. The CDR3: CASSNTDTQYF. CDR3 bases: TGCGCCAGCAGCAACACAGATACGCAGTATTTT. The whole variable domain, filled in from reference TRBV5-1 and TRBJ2-3, reads KAGVTQTPRYLIKTRGQQVTLSCSPISGHRSVSWYQQTPGQGLQFLFEYFSETQRNKGNFPGRFSGRQFSNSRSEMNVSTLELGDSALYLCASSNTDTQYFGPGTRLTVL.

V usage is TRBV28 and J usage is TRBJ1-2; TRBD1 matches 7 bases. The germline gives CDR1 MDHEN, CDR2 SYDVKM. V was clipped by 6 bases and J by 3 bases; unmatched bases: 7. The CDR3 is made up of 14 amino acids. The CDR3, as DNA: TGTGCCAGCAGATTACAGGGGAAGGACTATGGCTACACCTTC. Translation gives CASRLQGKDYGYTF.

This sequence joins TRBV28 and TRBJ1-5; 7 nucleotides match TRBD1. V shed 8 bases, J shed 6 bases, and the junction held 7 bases outside the gene matches. There are 13 residues in the CDR3. The germline CDR1 and CDR2 sequences are MDHEN and SYDVKM. The CDR3 nucleotides read TGTGCCAGCGAAGGAGACAGGGCTCAGCCCCAGCATTTT. This sequence encodes CASEGDRAQPQHF.

The CDR3 DNA sequence: TGTGCCAGTAGTGTGGGCTCCTACAATGAGCAGTTCTTC. Its translation: CASSVGSYNEQFF. V is TRBV19 and J is TRBJ2-1; D remains ambiguous. The CDR3 length is 13 residues. The ends were cut back, 5 bases at V and 0 bases at J, with 5 bases in the middle. Germline V gene data show CDR1 as LNHDA and CDR2 as SQIVND (reference sequence).

There are a few counts of this clone. V usage is TRBV4-1 and J usage is TRBJ1-1; 7 positions match TRBD1. Germline loops: CDR1 MGHRA, CDR2 YSYEKL. The CDR3 loop spans 15 amino acids. The J segment lost 1 base and the V segment lost 2 bases, leaving 4 bases of the junction unmatched. The CDR3 loop reads CASSQWDSGNTEAFF. DNA of the CDR3: TGCGCCAGCAGCCAATGGGACAGCGGGAACACTGAAGCTTTCTTT.

This chain joins TRBV19 and TRBJ2-5, with TRBD2 as a possible D gene (5 bases). The tail of the sequence fits TRBJ2-7 better, so the J call may be wrong. Germline CDR1 and CDR2: LNHDA and SQIVND (reference sequence). CDR3 size: 15 residues. The CDR3 sequence is CASSSIGLNSYEQYF. The CDR3 DNA reads TGTGCCAGTAGTAGCATAGGACTGAACTCCTACGAGCAGTACTTC.

The chain couples TRBV5-1 to TRBJ1-4, with a weak D call TRBD1 (5 bases). Germline V gene lookup returns CDR1 SGHRS and CDR2 YFSETQ. V lost 1 base, J lost 7 bases, and 17 bases lay in between. CDR3 length: 16 amino acids. The CDR3 sequence: CASSLSSQGRGEKLFF. For the CDR3, the DNA is TGCGCCAGCAGCTTGTCGAGTCAGGGCCGGGGTGAAAAACTGTTTTTT.

The CDR3 spells CASSEVKGGYTF. The CDR3 DNA reads TGTGCCAGTAGTGAGGTGAAGGGTGGCTACACCTTC. The J gene is TRBJ1-2, the V gene TRBV19, with D unresolved. Between the trimmed V and J ends, which lost 5 bases and 7 bases, there was a span of 11 bases. The CDR3 runs 12 residues. The germline V gene encodes CDR1 LNHDA and CDR2 SQIVND (reference sequence).

J is TRBJ2-7 and V is TRBV30; D might be TRBD1 or TRBD2, each matching 5 bases. Between the trimmed V and J ends, which lost 2 bases and 5 bases, there was a span of 10 bases. From germline, CDR1 is GTSNPN and CDR2 SVGIG (reference sequence). The CDR3 contains 12 residues. The CDR3 DNA reads as TGTGCCTGGAGTAACAGAGGGGACGAGCAGTACTTC. Protein product: CAWSNRGDEQYF.

The chain recombines TRBV19 with TRBJ2-3; perhaps TRBD2 as D (6 bases). V lost 6 bases and J 3 bases, leaving 10 bases between the germline ends. The CDR3 runs to 13 residues. Germline-derived CDR1 and CDR2 are LNHDA and SQIVND (reference sequence). The DNA for the CDR3 is TGTGCCAGTAGATCCCGGGGGACAGATACGCAGTATTTT. It translates to CASRSRGTDTQYF.

The chain employs TRBV5-1 and TRBJ1-3, with D possibly being TRBD1 (6 bases). This CDR3 region has 15 residues. V was trimmed by 3 bases and J by 7 bases, leaving 17 bases between them. Per the germline V gene, CDR1 is SGHRS and CDR2 is YFSETQ. The CDR3 DNA is TGCGCCAGCAGCTCACAGGGTCCAGGCTACAACACCATATATTTT. This gives the protein CASSSQGPGYNTIYF.

The chain is built from TRBV28 and TRBJ1-3; TRBD1 aligns across 7 bases. V was clipped by 5 bases and J by 0 bases; unmatched bases: 7. The CDR3 consists of 16 residues. Germline loops: CDR1 MDHEN, CDR2 SYDVKM. CDR3 in amino acids: CASSETGRRSGNTIYF. The DNA of the CDR3 is TGTGCCAGCAGTGAGACAGGGCGACGCTCTGGAAACACCATATATTTT.

V usage is TRBV19 and J usage is TRBJ2-1; TRBD1 or TRBD2 may be the D gene (6 bases each). V shed 3 bases and J shed 6 bases, with 15 bases lying between them. The germline V gene encodes CDR1 LNHDA and CDR2 SQIVND (reference sequence). The CDR3 loop spans 15 amino acids. Here the CDR3 reads CASSIPGGWGNEQFF. The CDR3 bases are TGTGCCAGTAGTATTCCCGGGGGCTGGGGCAATGAGCAGTTCTTC.

V is TRBV18 and J is TRBJ2-2, with D possibly matching TRBD1 (6 bases). The V and J ends lost 1 base and 4 bases respectively, with 13 bases between them. CDR3 length equals 16 residues. Germline CDR1 is KGHSH and CDR2 is LQKENI. The CDR3 is CASSPLGQGSTGELFF. In DNA, the CDR3 is TGTGCCAGCTCACCACTAGGTCAGGGGAGCACCGGGGAGCTGTTTTTT.

The rearrangement uses TRBV10-3 and TRBJ2-2; D not resolved. The V end was cut by 7 bases, the J end by 0 bases, with 12 bases between. The CDR3 extends over 15 amino acids. Looked up from germline, CDR1 is ENHRY and CDR2 is SYGVKD. The CDR3 DNA is TGTGCCATCAAGGCGGCGCTACCGAACACCGGGGAGCTGTTTTTT. Encoded protein: CAIKAALPNTGELFF.

The chain employs TRBV5-1 and TRBJ2-5, with TRBD2 as a possible D gene (6 bases). There are 14 residues in the CDR3. Trimming cost V 1 base and J 4 bases, with 11 bases left between them. Per germline, CDR1 SGHRS and CDR2 YFSETQ. The CDR3 is CASSLRGAGETQYF. The CDR3 DNA reads as TGCGCCAGCAGCTTGCGCGGGGCAGGAGAGACCCAGTACTTC. Full variable domain (remainder filled in from reference TRBV5-1 and TRBJ2-5): KAGVTQTPRYLIKTRGQQVTLSCSPISGHRSVSWYQQTPGQGLQFLFEYFSETQRNKGNFPGRFSGRQFSNSRSEMNVSTLELGDSALYLCASSLRGAGETQYFGPGTRLLVL.

This clone was seen only a few times. In nucleotides, the CDR3 is TGTGCCAGTAGTCCTCAGGGGGCGCAGGGTGGCTACACCTTC. Encoded protein: CASSPQGAQGGYTF. The J gene is TRBJ1-2, the V gene TRBV19; 8 nucleotides line up with TRBD1. This CDR3 contains 14 residues. Germline CDR1 is LNHDA and CDR2 is SQIVND (reference sequence). V lost 5 bases to trimming and J lost 7 bases; unmatched junction nucleotides: 9.

This clone was counted a single time. The rearrangement links TRBV4-3 to TRBJ2-3, with TRBD2 matching over 13 bases. The CDR3 is 16 residues long. The junction had 3 bases not matched to a gene; V was cut back by 2 bases and J by 4 bases. Germline CDR1 reads LGHNA; CDR2 reads YSLEER. The CDR3 is CASSQQTSGRPDTQYF. The CDR3 bases are TGCGCCAGCAGCCAACAGACTAGCGGGAGGCCAGATACGCAGTATTTT.

Regarding this clone: Other DNA variants within this sample encode the same CDR3. This chain connects TRBV7-8 to TRBJ1-5, with unresolved D. The V and J ends lost 1 base and 4 bases respectively, with 14 bases between them. The CDR3 length is 16 residues. Looked up from germline, CDR1 is SGHVS and CDR2 is FQNEAQ. The CDR3 here is CASSLEARRSNQPQHF. The CDR3 nucleotides read TGTGCCAGCAGCTTAGAGGCCAGAAGAAGTAATCAGCCCCAGCATTTT.

The rearrangement joins TRBV6-1 to TRBJ2-5; no clear D gene. V was trimmed by 6 bases and J by 0 bases, leaving 11 bases between them. The length of the CDR3 is 14 residues. CDR1 and CDR2 from the germline V gene are MNHNS and SASEGT. DNA of the CDR3: TGTGCCAGCAGAAGCTATAGGTACCAAGAGACCCAGTACTTC. It codes for CASRSYRYQETQYF.